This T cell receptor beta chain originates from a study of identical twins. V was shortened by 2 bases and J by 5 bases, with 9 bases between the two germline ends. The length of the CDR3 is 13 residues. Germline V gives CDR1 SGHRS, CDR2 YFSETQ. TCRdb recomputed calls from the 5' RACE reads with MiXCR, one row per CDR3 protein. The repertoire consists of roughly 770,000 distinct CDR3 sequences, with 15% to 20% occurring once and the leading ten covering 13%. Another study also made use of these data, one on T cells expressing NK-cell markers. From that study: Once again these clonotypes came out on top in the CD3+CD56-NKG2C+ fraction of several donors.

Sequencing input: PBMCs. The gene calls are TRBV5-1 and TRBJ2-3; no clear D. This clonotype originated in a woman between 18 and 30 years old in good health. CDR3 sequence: CASSFNPGDTQYF. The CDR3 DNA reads TGCGCCAGCAGCTTTAACCCCGGAGATACGCAGTATTTT.